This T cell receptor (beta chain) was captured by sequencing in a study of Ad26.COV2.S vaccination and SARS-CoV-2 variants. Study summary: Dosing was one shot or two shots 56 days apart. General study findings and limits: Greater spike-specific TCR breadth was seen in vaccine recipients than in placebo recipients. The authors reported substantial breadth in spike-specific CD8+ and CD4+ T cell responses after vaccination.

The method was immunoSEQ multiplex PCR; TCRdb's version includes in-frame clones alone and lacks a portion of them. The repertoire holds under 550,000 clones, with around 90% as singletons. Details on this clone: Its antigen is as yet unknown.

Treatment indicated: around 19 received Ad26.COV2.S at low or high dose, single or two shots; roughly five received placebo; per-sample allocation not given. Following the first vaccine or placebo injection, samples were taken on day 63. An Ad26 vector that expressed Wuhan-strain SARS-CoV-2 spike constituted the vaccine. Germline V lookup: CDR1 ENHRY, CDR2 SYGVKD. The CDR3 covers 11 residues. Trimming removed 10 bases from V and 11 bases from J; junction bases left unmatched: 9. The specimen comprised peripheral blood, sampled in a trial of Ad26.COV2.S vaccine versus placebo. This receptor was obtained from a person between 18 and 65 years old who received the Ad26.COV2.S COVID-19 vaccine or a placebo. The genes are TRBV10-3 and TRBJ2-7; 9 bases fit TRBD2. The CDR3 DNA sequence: TGTGCCACCGGGACTAGCCCAGGAAAGTACTTC. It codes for CATGTSPGKYF.